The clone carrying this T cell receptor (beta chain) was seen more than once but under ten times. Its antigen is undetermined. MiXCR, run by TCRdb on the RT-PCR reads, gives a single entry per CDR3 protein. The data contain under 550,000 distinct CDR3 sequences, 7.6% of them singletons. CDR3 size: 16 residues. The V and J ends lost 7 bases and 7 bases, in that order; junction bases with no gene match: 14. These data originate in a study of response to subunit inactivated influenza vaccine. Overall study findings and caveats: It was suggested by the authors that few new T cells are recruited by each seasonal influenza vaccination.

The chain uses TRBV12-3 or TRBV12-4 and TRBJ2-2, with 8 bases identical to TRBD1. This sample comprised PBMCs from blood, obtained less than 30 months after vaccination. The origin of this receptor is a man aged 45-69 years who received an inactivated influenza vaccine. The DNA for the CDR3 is TGTGCCAGCAACGGACAGGGAAGTGGGTTAGGCGGGGAGCTGTTTTTT. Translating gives CASNGQGSGLGGELFF.